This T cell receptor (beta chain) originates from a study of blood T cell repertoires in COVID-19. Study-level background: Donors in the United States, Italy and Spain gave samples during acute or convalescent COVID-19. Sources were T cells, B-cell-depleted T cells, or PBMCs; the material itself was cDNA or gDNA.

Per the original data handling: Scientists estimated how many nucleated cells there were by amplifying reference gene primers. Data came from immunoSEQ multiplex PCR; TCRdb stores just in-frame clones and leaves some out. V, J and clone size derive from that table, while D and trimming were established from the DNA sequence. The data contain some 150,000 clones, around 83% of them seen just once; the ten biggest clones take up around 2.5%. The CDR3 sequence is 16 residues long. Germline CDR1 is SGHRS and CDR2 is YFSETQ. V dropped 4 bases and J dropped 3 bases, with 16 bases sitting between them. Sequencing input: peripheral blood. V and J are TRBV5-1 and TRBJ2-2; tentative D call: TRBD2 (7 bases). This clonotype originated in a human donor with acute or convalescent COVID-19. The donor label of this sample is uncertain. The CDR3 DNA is TGCGCCAGCAGCCTCCAGGGGAGGGGCGACACCGGGGAGCTGTTTTTT. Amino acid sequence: CASSLQGRGDTGELFF.